Shown below are 18 T cell receptor beta chains from a single sample sequenced in a study of T cell clonality in common variable immunodeficiency. Data came from immunoSEQ multiplex PCR; TCRdb stores just in-frame clones and leaves some out. This repertoire holds over 15,000 clones, and none appear only once. Whole-study findings and limits: Common variable immunodeficiency TCR beta sequences reportedly had fewer deletions and N-nucleotide insertions.

Their target antigens are unknown. The specimen was peripheral blood mononuclear cells. The receptors were gathered from a human donor with common variable immunodeficiency.

This clone was recorded at least ten times. Coverage ceases 3 residues before the CDR3 finishes, and the germline J gene fills in the end. The chain links TRBV19 to TRBJ2-3, with no clear D. The germline gives CDR1 LNHDA, CDR2 SQIVND (reference sequence). This CDR3 has 12 amino acids. The V and J ends lost 5 bases and 1 base respectively, with 4 bases between them. CDR3 DNA, as far as it was read: TGTGCCAGTAGTTCGGGCACAGATACG. Translation gives CASSSGTDT. Given in full, the CDR3 is CASSSGTDTQYF.

With respect to this clone: The observed sequence ends 3 residues before the CDR3 terminus, with the missing tail filled in from the germline J gene. The rearrangement uses TRBV19 and TRBJ1-5; D is ambiguous. The CDR3 length is 12 residues. V was trimmed by 6 bases and J by 4 bases, leaving 7 bases between them. Per germline, CDR1 LNHDA and CDR2 SQIVND (reference sequence). The part of the CDR3 DNA that was read is TGTGCCAGTAGCTACCTGAATCAGCCC. Protein sequence: CASSYLNQP. The entire CDR3 sequence reads CASSYLNQPQHF. The whole variable domain, filled in from reference TRBV19 and TRBJ1-5, reads DGGITQSPKYLFRKEGQNVTLSCEQNLNHDAMYWYRQDPGQGLRLIYYSQIVNDFQKGDIAEGYSVSREKKESFPLTVTSAQKNPTAFYLCASSYLNQPQHFGDGTRLSIL.

This clone was found a few times. The read stops 3 residues short of the end of the CDR3; the missing end is completed from the germline J gene. This rearrangement joins TRBV18 to TRBJ2-3; D is perhaps TRBD1 (5 bases). Germline-derived CDR1 and CDR2 are KGHSH and LQKENI. The V gene lost 4 bases and the J gene lost 1 base, with 15 bases spanning the gap. The CDR3 consists of 16 residues. The covered CDR3 bases are TGTGCCAGCTCACTCCGACAGACTTCCGGCACAGATACG. Amino acid sequence: CASSLRQTSGTDT. The whole CDR3 region reads CASSLRQTSGTDTQYF.

As concerns this clone: The read ends 3 residues before the CDR3 terminus; that terminus is restored from the germline J gene. The chain has TRBV18 and TRBJ2-3, with 12 nucleotides matching TRBD1. Losses at the gene ends were 3 bases for V and 2 bases for J; bases not matched to a gene: 0. CDR1 and CDR2 from the germline V gene are KGHSH and LQKENI. The CDR3 has 15 amino acids. The CDR3 is CASSPGQGATDTQYF. The part of the CDR3 DNA that was read is TGTGCCAGCTCACCGGGACAGGGGGCCACAGATACG.

About this clone itself: Read data end 3 residues before the CDR3 end; the end is taken from the germline J gene. The gene calls are TRBV30 and TRBJ2-3; 9 bases agree with TRBD2. The CDR3 covers 18 residues. Germline V lookup: CDR1 GTSNPN, CDR2 SVGIG (reference sequence). V lost 2 bases and J lost 4; bases outside the gene matches: 16. CDR3 loop: CAWSPPPNLAGRPDTQYF. CDR3 DNA, as far as it was read: TGTGCCTGGAGTCCCCCGCCCAATCTAGCGGGGAGGCCAGATACG.

As to this clone: The CDR3 end falls 3 residues outside the read, so it is completed with the germline J gene. This chain connects TRBV7-9 to TRBJ2-5; 7 bases are shared with TRBD2. V trimming: 8 bases; J trimming: 5 bases; junction bases outside the gene matches: 8. Germline CDR1 SEHNR, CDR2 FQNEAQ (reference sequence). The length of the CDR3 is 13 residues. The CDR3 sequence is CASRTSLGETQYF. The DNA read from the CDR3 is TGTGCCAGCCGGACTAGTTTGGGTGAGACC.

This clone was recorded many times. The read finishes 3 residues shy of the CDR3 end, and the germline J gene is used to complete it. The V gene is TRBV30, the J gene TRBJ2-6; the D gene is possibly TRBD2 (5 bases). The CDR3 contains 17 residues. V lost 2 bases and J lost 0, with 14 bases in between. Germline V gene data show CDR1 as GTSNPN and CDR2 as SVGIG (reference sequence). The CDR3 is CAWSNPGRRSGANVLTF. The CDR3 DNA, read in part, is TGTGCCTGGAGTAATCCGGGGAGACGCTCTGGGGCCAACGTC.

Points on this clone: The CDR3 is cut off 3 residues early in the read; its end comes from the germline J gene. The chain joins TRBV30 to TRBJ2-3; TRBD2 might be the D (7 bases). CDR1 is GTSNPN and CDR2 is SVGIG in the germline V gene (reference sequence). Trimming shortened V by 2 bases and J by 4 bases, and 13 bases separated the two germline ends. The CDR3 is made up of 14 amino acids. The CDR3 loop is CAWSRGGSSDTQYF. The sequenced CDR3 bases are TGTGCCTGGAGTAGGGGGGGGTCTTCAGATACG.

With regard to this clone: The observed sequence ends 3 residues before the CDR3 terminus, with the missing tail filled in from the germline J gene. V usage is TRBV7-9 and J usage is TRBJ1-3; perhaps TRBD1 as D (6 bases). CDR3 length equals 15 residues. Germline lookup yields CDR1 SEHNR and CDR2 FQNEAQ (reference sequence). Trimming shortened V by 3 bases and J by 0 bases, and 9 bases separated the two germline ends. CDR3 amino acids: CASSLTTGSGNTIYF. The CDR3 bases that were read are TGTGCCAGCAGCTTGACGACAGGCTCTGGAAACACC.

With regard to this clone: The CDR3 extends 3 residues past the end of the read, so its final part is completed from the germline J gene. The rearrangement uses TRBV19 and TRBJ2-1, with 9 bases matching TRBD1. The V gene end was trimmed by 6 bases and the J gene end by 1 base; junction bases not matched to a gene: 7. Germline CDR1 and CDR2: LNHDA and SQIVND (reference sequence). This CDR3 has 16 amino acids. CDR3 sequence: CASRAIDRGSYNEQFF. The part of the CDR3 DNA that was read is TGTGCCAGTAGGGCGATCGACAGGGGGTCCTACAATGAG.

This clone was seen ten or more times. The read comes to an end 3 residues before the CDR3 does, leaving the germline J gene to fill in the end. The chain employs TRBV20-1 and TRBJ1-6; 7 nucleotides line up with TRBD1. V was clipped by 3 bases and J by 2 bases; unmatched bases: 4. Germline V lookup: CDR1 DFQATT, CDR2 SNEGSKA (reference sequence). This CDR3 is 15 amino acids long. The sequenced part of the CDR3 DNA is TGCAGTGCTAGGGGCAGGGGGGCCTATAATTCACCC. It specifies CSARGRGAYNSP. The entire CDR3 protein reads CSARGRGAYNSPLHF.

This clone appeared a few times. The read gets to within 3 residues of the CDR3 end, and the germline J gene fills in the rest. The chain carries TRBV7-9 and TRBJ1-1; D is undetermined. Per germline, CDR1 SEHNR and CDR2 FQNEAQ (reference sequence). V was trimmed by 2 bases and J by 3 bases, leaving 7 bases between them. This CDR3 spans 13 amino acids. This chain's CDR3 is CASSLIRDTEAFF. Partial CDR3 DNA: TGTGCCAGCAGCTTAATCAGAGACACTGAA. Supplemented by reference TRBV7-9 and TRBJ1-1, the full variable domain reads DTGVSQNPRHKITKRGQNVTFRCDPISEHNRLYWYRQTLGQGPEFLTYFQNEAQLEKSRLLSDRFSAERPKGSFSTLEIQRTEQGDSAMYLCASSLIRDTEAFFGQGTRLTVV.

In its sample, this clone was seen many times. The sequenced fragment ends 3 residues before the CDR3 boundary, so the rest is inferred from the germline J gene. The rearrangement uses TRBV5-6 and TRBJ1-2; perhaps TRBD1 as D (6 bases). CDR1 and CDR2 (germline): SGHDT, YYEEEE. Trimming shortened V by 4 bases and J by 2 bases, and 9 bases separated the two germline ends. This CDR3 comprises 13 residues. Partial CDR3 DNA: TGTGCCAGCAGCAGAGGGGGAAACTATGGC. Translating gives CASSRGGNYG. The whole CDR3 sequence reads CASSRGGNYGYTF.

Concerning this clone: The read gets to within 3 residues of the CDR3 end, and the germline J gene fills in the rest. The gene calls are TRBV6-2 or TRBV6-3 and TRBJ2-7; weak D call: TRBD1 (6 bases). V shed 6 bases and J shed 3 bases, with 15 bases lying between them. The CDR3 has 14 residues. Germline loops: CDR1 MNHEY, CDR2 SVGEGT. CDR3 DNA, as far as it was read: TGTGCCAGCAGATCCCGGACGGGACACTACGAG. This encodes CASRSRTGHYE. The CDR3 in full is CASRSRTGHYEQYF.

This clone was recorded a few times. The missing CDR3 end, 3 residues past where the read stops, is filled in from the germline J gene. The gene calls are TRBV30 and TRBJ1-5, with TRBD1 as a possible D gene (6 bases). Between the trimmed V and J ends, which lost 0 bases and 1 base, there was a span of 13 bases. The germline V gene encodes CDR1 GTSNPN and CDR2 SVGIG (reference sequence). The CDR3 runs 16 residues. The part of the CDR3 DNA that was read is TGTGCCTGGAGTGTAGGGGGTCCCGTCAGCAATCAGCCC. Encoded protein: CAWSVGGPVSNQP. The full CDR3 reads CAWSVGGPVSNQPQHF.

With regard to this clone: The read finishes 3 residues shy of the CDR3 end, and the germline J gene is used to complete it. The chain carries TRBV20-1 and TRBJ2-1; 9 nucleotides align to TRBD1. The CDR3 is made up of 15 amino acids. V lost 2 bases, J lost 9 bases, and 11 bases stayed unmatched. Germline V gene data show CDR1 as DFQATT and CDR2 as SNEGSKA (reference sequence). The sequenced CDR3 bases are TGCAGTGCTAGAAACCGGGACAGGGACCTGGGTGAG. Amino acids: CSARNRDRDLGE. The entire CDR3 protein reads CSARNRDRDLGEQFF.

This clone was detected a few times. Read sequence stops 3 residues before the CDR3 end, and the germline J gene provides the missing end. This rearrangement joins TRBV29-1 to TRBJ1-2; 7 nucleotides align to TRBD1. Germline V lookup: CDR1 SQVTM, CDR2 ANQGSEA. CDR3 length: 11 residues. With V trimmed by 5 bases and J by 6 bases, 3 bases remained unmatched. CDR3 protein: CSVSQGNGYTF. The CDR3 bases that were read are TGCAGCGTTTCACAGGGGAATGGC.

Sample share makes this clone medium-sized. The sequence runs out 3 residues before the end of the CDR3; the remainder is reconstructed from the germline J gene. The chain uses TRBV30 and TRBJ1-6; weak D call: TRBD1 (5 bases). Germline V gene lookup returns CDR1 GTSNPN and CDR2 SVGIG (reference sequence). The length of the CDR3 is 13 residues. Trimming took 8 bases from V and 8 from J, leaving 16 bases between them. CDR3 residues: CARRTPTDSPLHF. CDR3 bases read: TGTGCCCGAAGGACACCAACGGATTCACCC.